Each of the 29 T cell receptor beta chains below was sequenced from the same sample in a study of T-cell reconstitution after alpha-beta-depleted transplantation in children. Unique molecular identifiers were used in preparing the TCRbeta library. TCRdb itself ran the PCR reads through MiXCR, one entry per CDR3 protein. This table holds approximately 250,000 distinct CDR3 sequences, about 26% found once. This specimen was PBMCs, taken before TCRalphabeta/CD19-depleted stem cell transplant. The receptors were gathered from a girl aged 2 to 10 with Fanconi anemia, due to receive a stem cell transplant.

The CDR3 nucleotides are TGTGCCAGCAGCCTCTTCGGGACTAGGCAGTACTTC. Encoded protein: CASSLFGTRQYF. The genes are TRBV4-2 and TRBJ2-7; 8 nucleotides align to TRBD2. J lost 9 bases, V lost 4 bases, and 5 bases had no gene match. This CDR3 comprises 12 residues. From germline, CDR1 is LGHNA and CDR2 YNFKEQ.

The sample holds many counts of this clonotype. The chain carries TRBV7-9 and TRBJ2-1, with 7 bases matching TRBD1. Germline V lookup: CDR1 SEHNR, CDR2 FQNEAQ (reference sequence). V was pared by 3 bases and J by 3 bases, with 2 bases of the junction left unmatched. The CDR3 contains 14 residues. This CDR3 reads CASSFQGVYNEQFF. The CDR3 DNA sequence: TGTGCCAGCAGCTTCCAGGGGGTCTACAATGAGCAGTTCTTC. Full variable domain (rest looked up from reference TRBV7-9 and TRBJ2-1): DTGVSQNPRHKITKRGQNVTFRCDPISEHNRLYWYRQTLGQGPEFLTYFQNEAQLEKSRLLSDRFSAERPKGSFSTLEIQRTEQGDSAMYLCASSFQGVYNEQFFGPGTRLTVL.

This clonotype was seen at least ten times. This chain uses TRBV29-1 with TRBJ1-1, with D unclear. Looked up from germline, CDR1 is SQVTM and CDR2 is ANQGSEA. Trimming pared 5 bases from V and 2 bases from J, leaving 9 bases between. The CDR3 totals 12 residues. The CDR3 loop reads CSVWNSNTEAFF. The CDR3, as DNA: TGCAGCGTTTGGAACAGCAACACTGAAGCTTTCTTT.

This clonotype has just a few counts. The J gene is TRBJ2-7, the V gene TRBV29-1; 12 nucleotides line up with TRBD2. The V gene's germline CDR1 is SQVTM and CDR2 ANQGSEA. The CDR3 has 16 amino acids. V lost 1 base, J lost 2 bases, and 6 bases stayed unmatched. In DNA form, the CDR3 reads TGCAGCGTTGAAGCACCACTAGCGGGAGGCCCCTACGAGCAGTACTTC. This sequence encodes CSVEAPLAGGPYEQYF.

This clonotype is a singleton in its sample. V is TRBV7-9 and J is TRBJ1-4; TRBD1 might be the D (6 bases). Trimming left V 1 base short and J 6 bases short, with 12 bases between. The CDR3 contains 15 residues. Germline loops: CDR1 SEHNR, CDR2 FQNEAQ (reference sequence). CDR3 nucleotides: TGTGCCAGCAGCTTAGTCTTGACAGGCCATGAAAAACTGTTTTTT. Translation: CASSLVLTGHEKLFF.

The chain uses TRBV12-2 and TRBJ2-1. TRBV12-2 is reported as a pseudogene. The CDR3 covers 18 residues. CDR3 bases: TGTGCAAGTCGCTTAGCGCTAGAGGACCCGAGCTCCTACAATGAGCAGTTCTTC. Its translation: CASRLALEDPSSYNEQFF.

This chain joins TRBV20-1 and TRBJ2-7; D possibly corresponds to TRBD1 (5 bases). CDR3 length equals 14 residues. In germline, CDR1 is DFQATT, CDR2 SNEGSKA (reference sequence). V lost 6 bases to trimming and J lost 4 bases, with 19 bases between them. The CDR3 reads CSAMKGVRYYEQYF. CDR3 DNA: TGCAGTGCCATGAAAGGGGTTCGGTATTACGAGCAGTACTTC.

This clonotype was observed a handful of times. The chain is built from TRBV6-1 and TRBJ1-5, with D unresolved. Trimming stripped 6 bases from V and 0 bases from J, with 12 bases between. The CDR3 covers 15 residues. From germline, CDR1 is MNHNS and CDR2 SASEGT. DNA of the CDR3: TGTGCCAGCAGATTCAGCGTATATAGCAATCAGCCCCAGCATTTT. Translating it yields CASRFSVYSNQPQHF.

This chain connects TRBV5-1 to TRBJ2-3, with 11 bases matching TRBD2. Germline CDR1 and CDR2: SGHRS and YFSETQ. J lost 6 bases, V lost 2 bases, and 5 bases had no gene match. The CDR3 runs to 15 residues. For the CDR3, the DNA is TGCGCCAGCAGCTTCGGGGCTAGCGGGGGGGATACGCAGTATTTT. Residues: CASSFGASGGDTQYF.

The chain uses TRBV12-5 and TRBJ2-7, with D possibly being TRBD2 (5 bases). V lost 3 bases to trimming and J lost 4 bases, with 7 bases between them. This CDR3 is built from 12 residues. CDR1 and CDR2 from the germline V gene are LGHNT and FRNRAP. The CDR3 loop reads CASGFDYYEQYF. The CDR3 region has the DNA TGTGCTAGTGGTTTTGACTATTACGAGCAGTACTTC.

The rearrangement links TRBV20-1 to TRBJ2-5, with 9 bases fitting TRBD1. V shed 0 bases and J 5 bases; nucleotides not matched to a gene: 7. The CDR3 sequence is 15 residues long. The germline gives CDR1 DFQATT, CDR2 SNEGSKA (reference sequence). CDR3 loop: CSARDNRGRGETQYF. The CDR3 DNA follows: TGCAGTGCTAGAGATAACAGGGGGCGCGGGGAGACCCAGTACTTC.

Many counts were recorded for this clonotype. The rearrangement uses TRBV29-1 and TRBJ2-5, with D perhaps given as TRBD1 or TRBD2 (6 bases each). Trimming pared 2 bases from V and 2 bases from J, leaving 9 bases between. There are 13 residues in the CDR3. Germline V gives CDR1 SQVTM, CDR2 ANQGSEA. For the CDR3, the DNA is TGCAGCGTTGAAAGGGGGGCACAAGAGACCCAGTACTTC. Translating it yields CSVERGAQETQYF.

This clonotype appeared many times. The rearrangement uses TRBV20-1 and TRBJ2-3, with D tentatively TRBD1 (6 bases). Germline V gene sequence: CDR1 DFQATT, CDR2 SNEGSKA (reference sequence). V lost 6 bases, J lost 5 bases, and 12 bases lay in between. CDR3 length: 12 amino acids. This chain's CDR3 is CSAEKGEDTQYF. In DNA form, the CDR3 reads TGCAGTGCGGAGAAGGGGGAAGATACGCAGTATTTT.

This clonotype was counted once. The rearrangement joins TRBV7-2 to TRBJ2-3; D not resolved. V lost 5 bases and J 5 bases, leaving 11 bases between the germline ends. CDR3 length equals 13 residues. The V gene's germline CDR1 is SGHTA and CDR2 FQGNSA. This CDR3 reads CASSNEREDTQYF. In nucleotides, the CDR3 is TGTGCCAGCAGCAACGAAAGGGAAGATACGCAGTATTTT.

J is TRBJ2-1 and V is TRBV20-1, with D perhaps given as TRBD1 or TRBD2 (6 bases each). V was pared by 8 bases and J by 7 bases, with 21 bases between. Looked up from germline, CDR1 is DFQATT and CDR2 is SNEGSKA (reference sequence). CDR3 length: 14 amino acids. The CDR3 coding sequence is TGCAGTCATTTTTCTGGGGGGCCGGCGAATGAGCAGTTCTTC. Amino acid sequence: CSHFSGGPANEQFF.

CDR3 coding DNA: TGCAGCGCCGTTGGGTCTACAAAGACAGCTCGGAACTATGGCTACACCTTC. The encoded protein is CSAVGSTKTARNYGYTF. The genes are TRBV29-1 and TRBJ1-2, with D tentatively TRBD1 (5 bases). CDR3 length: 17 residues. The V end lost 7 bases, the J end lost 2 bases, and 26 bases lay between the germline ends. Looked up from germline, CDR1 is SQVTM and CDR2 is ANQGSEA.

This clonotype was counted many times. The chain couples TRBV5-1 to TRBJ1-2; 9 nucleotides line up with TRBD1. Germline CDR1 is SGHRS and CDR2 is YFSETQ. V trimming: 5 bases; J trimming: 0 bases; junction bases outside the gene matches: 8. The CDR3 covers 16 residues. In DNA, the CDR3 is TGCGCCAGCAGGTCCGGGGGGACAGGGCCTAACTATGGCTACACCTTC. It encodes CASRSGGTGPNYGYTF.

This clonotype was observed a handful of times. This sequence joins TRBV5-1 and TRBJ2-5; 7 nucleotides align to TRBD2. From germline, CDR1 is SGHRS and CDR2 YFSETQ. Germline trimming cut 0 bases from V and 3 bases from J; bases unmatched to any gene: 5. The CDR3 runs 15 residues. The DNA for the CDR3 is TGCGCCAGCAGCTTGGGAAGACTAGCTGAAGAGACCCAGTACTTC. Translated, it gives CASSLGRLAEETQYF.

This clonotype was seen many times. One end of the junction fails to match germline, which may point to a read error. This rearrangement joins TRBV5-1 to TRBJ2-3; D remains ambiguous. This CDR3 has 13 residues. Germline V lookup: CDR1 SGHRS, CDR2 YFSETQ. This CDR3 reads CASSSPSTDTQYF. CDR3 sequence (DNA): TGTGCCAGCAGCTCACCTAGCACAGATACGCAGTATTTT.

V is TRBV7-6 and J is TRBJ2-1, with D tentatively TRBD1 (6 bases). Trimming left V 5 bases short and J 2 bases short, with 13 bases between. The CDR3 is made up of 15 amino acids. Germline V gives CDR1 SGHVS, CDR2 FNYEAQ. The CDR3 DNA reads TGTGCCAGCAGCCCGCCCGGGACACCCTACAATGAGCAGTTCTTC. Protein sequence: CASSPPGTPYNEQFF.

This clonotype was seen more than once but under ten times. This chain uses TRBV28 with TRBJ2-7; TRBD2 might be the D (5 bases). V was cut by 6 bases and J by 2 bases, with 11 bases left in between. Per the germline V gene, CDR1 is MDHEN and CDR2 is SYDVKM. There are 13 residues in the CDR3. The CDR3 region has the DNA TGTGCCAGCAGAGACGGGATGACCTACGAGCAGTACTTC. Its translation is CASRDGMTYEQYF.

This clonotype was recorded at least ten times. V usage is TRBV29-1 and J usage is TRBJ1-1; D is undetermined. Germline V gene lookup returns CDR1 SQVTM and CDR2 ANQGSEA. The CDR3 runs to 10 residues. The V end was cut by 4 bases, the J end by 5 bases, with 5 bases between. The CDR3 bases are TGCAGCGTTGGGGTTACTGAAGCTTTCTTT. Translation gives CSVGVTEAFF.

This sequence joins TRBV29-1 and TRBJ2-2, with no clear D. V lost 3 bases and J 2 bases, leaving 7 bases between the germline ends. This CDR3 comprises 13 residues. CDR1 and CDR2 (germline): SQVTM, ANQGSEA. As DNA, the CDR3 is TGCAGCGTTGATGCTGGTAACACCGGGGAGCTGTTTTTT. This codes for CSVDAGNTGELFF.

This clonotype was observed a handful of times. The chain is built from TRBV20-1 and TRBJ2-1, with a possible D match to TRBD2 (6 bases). Germline V gene sequence: CDR1 DFQATT, CDR2 SNEGSKA (reference sequence). V was cut by 4 bases and J by 0 bases, with 7 bases left in between. CDR3 length: 13 amino acids. The CDR3 spells CSATSASYNEQFF. CDR3 sequence (DNA): TGCAGTGCTACTAGCGCCTCCTACAATGAGCAGTTCTTC.

The chain recombines TRBV5-5 with TRBJ2-5; TRBD2 aligns across 16 bases. This CDR3 is 17 amino acids long. CDR1 is SGHKS and CDR2 is YYEKEE in the germline V gene (reference sequence). After removal of 4 bases from V and 5 bases from J, the junction contained 8 bases not matched to a gene. The CDR3: CASSGGLAGGPAETQYF. In nucleotides, the CDR3 is TGTGCCAGCAGCGGGGGACTAGCGGGAGGGCCTGCGGAGACCCAGTACTTC. The full variable domain, completed using reference TRBV5-5 and TRBJ2-5, is DAGVTQSPTHLIKTRGQQVTLRCSPISGHKSVSWYQQVLGQGPQFIFQYYEKEERGRGNFPDRFSARQFPNYSSELNVNALLLGDSALYLCASSGGLAGGPAETQYFGPGTRLLVL.

This clonotype was seen a single time. The chain recombines TRBV28 with TRBJ2-7, with 9 bases identical to TRBD2. Trimming removed 5 bases from V and 4 bases from J; junction bases left unmatched: 9. The CDR3 consists of 15 residues. The germline V gene has CDR1 MDHEN and CDR2 SYDVKM. This chain's CDR3 is CASSRWTSARYEQYF. The CDR3 bases are TGTGCCAGCAGTCGCTGGACTAGCGCCAGGTACGAGCAGTACTTC. Drawing the rest from reference TRBV28 and TRBJ2-7, the complete variable domain is DVKVTQSSRYLVKRTGEKVFLECVQDMDHENMFWYRQDPGLGLRLIYFSYDVKMKEKGDIPEGYSVSREKKERFSLILESASTNQTSMYLCASSRWTSARYEQYFGPGTRLTVT.

This clonotype was detected many times. The chain joins TRBV7-2 to TRBJ2-7; maybe TRBD1 (6 bases). CDR3 length equals 15 residues. Between the trimmed V and J ends, which lost 5 bases and 2 bases, there was a span of 16 bases. Germline CDR1 reads SGHTA; CDR2 reads FQGNSA. Here the CDR3 DNA reads TGTGCCAGCAGCAGGACAGCGGCGAGCACCTACGAGCAGTACTTC. This codes for CASSRTAASTYEQYF.

Many counts were recorded for this clonotype. This rearrangement joins TRBV4-2 to TRBJ2-1, with TRBD1 matching 8 bases. The V gene end was trimmed by 4 bases and the J gene end by 2 bases; junction bases not matched to a gene: 4. CDR3 size: 15 residues. CDR1 is LGHNA and CDR2 is YNFKEQ in the germline V gene. The CDR3 DNA sequence: TGTGCCAGCAGCCGACCGGGACAGGCCTACAATGAGCAGTTCTTC. As protein: CASSRPGQAYNEQFF.

The sample holds many counts of this clonotype. The chain uses TRBV6-1 and TRBJ2-1, with 11 bases aligning to TRBD2. This CDR3 is built from 14 residues. V trimming: 6 bases; J trimming: 6 bases; junction bases outside the gene matches: 4. Per germline, CDR1 MNHNS and CDR2 SASEGT. CDR3 DNA sequence: TGTGCCAGCAGCCCACTAGCGGGGGCCAATGAGCAGTTCTTC. Its translation: CASSPLAGANEQFF.